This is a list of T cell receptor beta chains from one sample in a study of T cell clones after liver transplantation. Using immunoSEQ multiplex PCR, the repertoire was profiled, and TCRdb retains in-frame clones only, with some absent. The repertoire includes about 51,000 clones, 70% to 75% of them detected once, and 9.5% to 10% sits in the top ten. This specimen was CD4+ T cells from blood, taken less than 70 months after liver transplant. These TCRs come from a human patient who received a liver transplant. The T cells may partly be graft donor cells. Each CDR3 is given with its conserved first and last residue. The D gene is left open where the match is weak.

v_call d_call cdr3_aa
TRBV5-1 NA CASSLDGDIGNTIYF
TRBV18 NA CASSPTVDSEAFF
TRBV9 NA CASSPKRSGTNEKLFF
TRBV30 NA CAWTQVRGTEAFF
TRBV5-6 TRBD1 CASSYGTGGTGELFF
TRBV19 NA CASSADRSTQYF
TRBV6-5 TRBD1 CASSPGQGRAGYTF
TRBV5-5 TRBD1 CASSWDRGRNTEAFF
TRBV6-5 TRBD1 CASNRGQGNINEQFF
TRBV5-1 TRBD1 CASSSWRQGTYEQYF
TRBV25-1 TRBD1 CASSARGNEQYF
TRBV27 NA CASSLRWTTNYGYTF
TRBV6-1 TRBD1 CASSEETGGVVYGYTF
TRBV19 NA CASSPQTVNGLYF
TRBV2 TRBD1 CASSGQGAQDEKLFF
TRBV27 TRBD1 CASSPGQINTEAFF
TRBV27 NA CATRGSGHYEQYF
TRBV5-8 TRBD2 CASTRTSGTDTQYF
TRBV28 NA CASDGRFNQPQHF
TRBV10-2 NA CASSFSYNQPQHF
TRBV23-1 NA CASRPRNNNQPQHF
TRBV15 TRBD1 CATSRDRDSYNEQFF
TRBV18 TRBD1 CASSPSGTDTEAFF